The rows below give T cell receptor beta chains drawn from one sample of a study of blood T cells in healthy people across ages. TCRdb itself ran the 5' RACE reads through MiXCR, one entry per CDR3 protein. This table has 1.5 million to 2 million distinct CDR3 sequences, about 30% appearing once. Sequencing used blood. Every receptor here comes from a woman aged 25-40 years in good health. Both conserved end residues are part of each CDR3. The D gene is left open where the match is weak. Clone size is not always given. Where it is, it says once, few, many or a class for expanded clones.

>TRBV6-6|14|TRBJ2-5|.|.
CASSYSGSKETQYF
TGTGCCAGCAGTTACTCAGGGAGTAAAGAGACCCAGTACTTC
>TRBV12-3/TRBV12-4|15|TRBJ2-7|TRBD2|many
CASSRTSGGAYEQYF
TGCGCCAGCAGCCGGACTAGCGGGGGGGCCTACGAGCAGTACTTC
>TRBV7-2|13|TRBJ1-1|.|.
CASSRQKNTEAFF
TGTGCCAGCAGTCGACAGAAGAACACTGAAGCTTTCTTT
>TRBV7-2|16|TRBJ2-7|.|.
CACSLRGGVQIYKQYF
TGTGCCTGCAGCCTTAGGGGGGGGGTACAGATCTACAAGCAGTACTTC
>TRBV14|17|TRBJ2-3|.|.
CASSRRGRGGGTDTQYF
TGTGCCAGCAGCCGGAGGGGTCGAGGGGGAGGCACAGATACGCAGTATTTT
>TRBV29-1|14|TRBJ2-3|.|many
CSVVTATSTDTQYF
TGCAGCGTTGTGACGGCTACTAGCACAGATACGCAGTATTTT
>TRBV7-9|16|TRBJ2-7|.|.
CASSQSPPSGGNEQYF
TGTGCCAGCAGCCAGAGCCCCCCCAGTGGCGGTAACGAGCAGTACTTC
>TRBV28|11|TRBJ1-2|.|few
CASSFKYGYTF
TGTGCCAGCAGTTTCAAGTATGGCTACACCTTC
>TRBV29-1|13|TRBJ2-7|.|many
CSFEAGAPYEQYF
TGCAGCTTTGAAGCAGGGGCGCCCTACGAGCAGTACTTC
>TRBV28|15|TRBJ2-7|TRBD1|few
CASRTEQTGLYEQYF
TGTGCCAGCAGGACTGAACAGACAGGGCTCTACGAGCAGTACTTC
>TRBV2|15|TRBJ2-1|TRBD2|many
CASRGSGGAYNEQFF
TGCGCCAGCAGGGGAAGCGGGGGCGCCTACAATGAGCAGTTCTTC
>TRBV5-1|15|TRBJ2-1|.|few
CASSLGESNYNEQFF
TGCGCCAGCAGCCTAGGGGAGAGCAACTACAATGAGCAGTTCTTC
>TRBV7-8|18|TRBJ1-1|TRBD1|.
CASSRRGQGPLMNTEAFF
TGTGCCAGCAGCCGCCGGGGACAGGGACCCCTCATGAACACTGAAGCTTTCTTT
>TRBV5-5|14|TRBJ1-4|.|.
CASSLQGTGGKAFF
TGTGCCAGCAGCTTGCAGGGTACAGGAGGAAAAGCGTTTTTT
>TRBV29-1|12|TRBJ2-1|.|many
CRIERDIHEQFF
TGCAGAATCGAGAGGGACATCCATGAGCAGTTCTTC
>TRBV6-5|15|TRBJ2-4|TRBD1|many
CASSTRSRGQNEQYF
TGTGCCAGCAGTACTCGGTCCAGGGGGCAGAATGAGCAGTACTTC
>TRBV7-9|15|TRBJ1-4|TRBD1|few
CASSPTGGLNEKLFF
TGTGCCAGCAGCCCGACAGGGGGCCTCAATGAAAAACTGTTTTTT
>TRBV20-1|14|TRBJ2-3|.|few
CSAREGGNTGTQYF
TGCAGTGCTAGAGAGGGCGGGAACACAGGTACGCAGTATTTT
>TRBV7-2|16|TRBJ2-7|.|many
CASSLAHPGGSYEQYF
TGTGCCAGCAGCTTAGCGCATCCAGGAGGCTCCTACGAGCAGTACTTC
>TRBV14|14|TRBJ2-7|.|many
CASSQEGGRYEQYF
TGTGCCAGCAGCCAAGAGGGTGGGAGGTACGAGCAGTACTTC
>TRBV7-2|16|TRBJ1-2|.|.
CASSDQPGRLNYGYTF
TGTGCCAGCAGCGATCAGCCGGGACGCTTGAACTATGGCTACACCTTC
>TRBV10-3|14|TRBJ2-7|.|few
CAISESGRDYEQYF
TGTGCCATCAGTGAGTCTGGCAGGGACTACGAGCAGTACTTC
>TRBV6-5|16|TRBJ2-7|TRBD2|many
CASSYQSLAGSYEQYF
TGTGCCAGCAGTTACCAATCTCTAGCGGGAAGCTACGAGCAGTACTTC
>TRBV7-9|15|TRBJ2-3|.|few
CASSFTDPSTDTQYF
TGTGCCAGCAGCTTTACTGACCCCAGCACAGATACGCAGTATTTT
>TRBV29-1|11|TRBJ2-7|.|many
CSVVISGEQYF
TGCAGCGTTGTAATCTCAGGCGAGCAGTACTTC
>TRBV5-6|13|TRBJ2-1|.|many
CASSFGGNNEQFF
TGTGCCAGCAGCTTTGGTGGTAACAATGAGCAGTTCTTC
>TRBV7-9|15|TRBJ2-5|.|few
CASSVGPGSWETQYF
TGTGCCAGCAGCGTAGGGCCGGGCTCTTGGGAGACCCAGTACTTC
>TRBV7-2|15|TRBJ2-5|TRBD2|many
CASSQNSGGAETQYF
TGTGCCAGCAGCCAAAATAGCGGGGGGGCGGAGACCCAGTACTTC
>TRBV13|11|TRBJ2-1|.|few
CANGDYNEQFF
TGTGCCAACGGGGACTACAATGAGCAGTTCTTC
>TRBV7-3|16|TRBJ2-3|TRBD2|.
CASSLIVAGGPDTQYF
TGTGCCAGCAGCTTAATAGTAGCGGGGGGGCCCGATACGCAGTATTTT
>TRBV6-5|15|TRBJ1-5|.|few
CASSSREARNQPQHF
TGTGCCAGCAGTTCCCGTGAGGCTCGCAATCAGCCCCAGCATTTT
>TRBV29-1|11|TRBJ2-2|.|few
CSMSHSGELFF
TGCAGCATGAGTCATTCCGGGGAGCTGTTTTTT
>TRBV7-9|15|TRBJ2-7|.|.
CASSPRQEFSYEQYF
TGTGCCAGCAGCCCTCGACAGGAATTCTCCTACGAGCAGTACTTC
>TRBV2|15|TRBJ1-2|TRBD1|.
CASSRTGTGLDGYTF
TGTGCCAGCAGCCGAACCGGGACAGGGTTAGATGGCTACACCTTC
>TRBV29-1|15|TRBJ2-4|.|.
CSSLAGGGPYNEQYF
TGCAGCTCCCTGGCTGGGGGCGGGCCCTACAATGAGCAGTACTTC
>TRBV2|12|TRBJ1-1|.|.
CASRTENTEAFF
TGTGCCAGCAGGACAGAGAACACTGAAGCTTTCTTT
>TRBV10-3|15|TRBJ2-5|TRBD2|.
CAATFSGGRQETQYF
TGTGCCGCTACCTTCAGCGGGGGGAGACAAGAGACCCAGTACTTC
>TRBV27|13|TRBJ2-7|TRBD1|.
CASSLFQGDEQYF
TGTGCCAGCAGTTTATTTCAGGGGGACGAGCAGTACTTC
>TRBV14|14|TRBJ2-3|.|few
CASSQGLARDTQYF
TGTGCCAGCAGCCAAGGCCTAGCAAGGGATACGCAGTATTTT
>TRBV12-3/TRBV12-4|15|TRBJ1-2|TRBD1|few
CASSLPGTGVRGYTF
TGTGCCAGCAGCTTACCCGGGACAGGGGTCCGGGGCTACACCTTC
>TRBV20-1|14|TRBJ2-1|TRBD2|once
CSASMGRGYNEQFF
TGCAGTGCTAGTATGGGGAGGGGCTACAATGAGCAGTTCTTC
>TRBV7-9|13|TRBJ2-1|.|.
CASSLVRFNEQFF
TGTGCCAGCAGCTTAGTCAGGTTCAATGAGCAGTTCTTC